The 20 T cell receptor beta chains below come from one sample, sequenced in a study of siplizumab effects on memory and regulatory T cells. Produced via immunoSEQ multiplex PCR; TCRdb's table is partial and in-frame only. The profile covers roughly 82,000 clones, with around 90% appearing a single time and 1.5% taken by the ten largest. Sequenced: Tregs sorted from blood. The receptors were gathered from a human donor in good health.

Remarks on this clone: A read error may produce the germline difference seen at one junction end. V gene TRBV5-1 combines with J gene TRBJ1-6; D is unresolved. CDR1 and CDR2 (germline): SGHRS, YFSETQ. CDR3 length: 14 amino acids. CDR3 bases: TGCGCCAGCAGGGAAAGGTGGGATAACTCACCCCTCCACTTT. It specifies CASRERWDNSPLHF.

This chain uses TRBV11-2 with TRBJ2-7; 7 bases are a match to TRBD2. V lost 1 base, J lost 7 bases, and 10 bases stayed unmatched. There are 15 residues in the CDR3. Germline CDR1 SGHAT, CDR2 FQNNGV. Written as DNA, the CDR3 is TGTGCCAGCAGCTTAGGGGCTAGCGGCCTGGAGGAGCAGTACTTC. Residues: CASSLGASGLEEQYF.

DNA for the CDR3: TGTGCCAGCTCGAAGACTAGCGGGGGTACCTACGAGCAGTACTTC. As protein: CASSKTSGGTYEQYF. The rearrangement joins TRBV18 to TRBJ2-7; 12 positions match TRBD2. V dropped 6 bases and J dropped 2; count of bases not matched to a gene: 5. The CDR3 contains 15 residues. Germline V gives CDR1 KGHSH, CDR2 LQKENI. Filled out from reference TRBV18 and TRBJ2-7, the complete variable domain reads NAGVMQNPRHLVRRRGQEARLRCSPMKGHSHVYWYRQLPEEGLKFMVYLQKENIIDESGMPKERFSAEFPKEGPSILRIQQVVRGDSAAYFCASSKTSGGTYEQYFGPGTRLTVT.

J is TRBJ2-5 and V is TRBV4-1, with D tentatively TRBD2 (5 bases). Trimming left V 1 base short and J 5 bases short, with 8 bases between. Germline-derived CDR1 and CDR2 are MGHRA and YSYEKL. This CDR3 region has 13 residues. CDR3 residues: CASSQGTGETQYF. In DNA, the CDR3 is TGCGCCAGCAGCCAAGGGACTGGGGAGACCCAGTACTTC.

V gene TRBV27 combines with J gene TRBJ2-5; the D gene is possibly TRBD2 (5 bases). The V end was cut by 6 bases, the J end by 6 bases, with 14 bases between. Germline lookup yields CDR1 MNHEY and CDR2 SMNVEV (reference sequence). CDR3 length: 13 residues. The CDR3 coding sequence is TGTGCCAGCAGCCGAGCGGCGGTGAAGACCCAGTACTTC. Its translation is CASSRAAVKTQYF.

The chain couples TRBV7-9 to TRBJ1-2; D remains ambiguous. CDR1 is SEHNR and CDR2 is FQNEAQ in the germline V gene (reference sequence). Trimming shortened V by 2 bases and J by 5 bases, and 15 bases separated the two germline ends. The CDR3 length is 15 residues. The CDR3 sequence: CASSLRELLRYGYTF. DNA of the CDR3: TGTGCCAGCAGCTTAAGGGAACTCCTACGTTATGGCTACACCTTC.

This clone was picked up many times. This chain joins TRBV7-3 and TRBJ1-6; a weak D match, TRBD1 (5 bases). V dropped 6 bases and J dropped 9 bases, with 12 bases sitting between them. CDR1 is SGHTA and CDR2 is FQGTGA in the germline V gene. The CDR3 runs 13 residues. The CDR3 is CASRAAQGSPLHF. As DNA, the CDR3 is TGTGCCAGCAGAGCCGCCCAGGGTTCACCCCTCCACTTT.

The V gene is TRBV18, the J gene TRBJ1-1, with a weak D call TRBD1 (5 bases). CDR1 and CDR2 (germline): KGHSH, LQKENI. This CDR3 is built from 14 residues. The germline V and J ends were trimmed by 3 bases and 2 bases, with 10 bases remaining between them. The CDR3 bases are TGTGCCAGCTCACCGATGGGACCAAACACTGAAGCTTTCTTT. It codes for CASSPMGPNTEAFF.

CDR3 DNA sequence: TGCGCCAGCAGCCGTACCGGGACAGGTTATGGCTACACCTTC. Amino acid sequence: CASSRTGTGYGYTF. The V and J genes are TRBV4-1 and TRBJ1-2; 8 bases are a match to TRBD1. The CDR3 has 14 amino acids. Germline V gene sequence: CDR1 MGHRA, CDR2 YSYEKL. The J segment lost 5 bases and the V segment lost 4 bases, leaving 6 bases of the junction unmatched.

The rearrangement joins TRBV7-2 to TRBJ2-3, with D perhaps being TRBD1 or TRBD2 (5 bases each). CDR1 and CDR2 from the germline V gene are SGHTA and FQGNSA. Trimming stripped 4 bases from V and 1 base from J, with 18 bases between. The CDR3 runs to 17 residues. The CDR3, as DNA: TGTGCCAGCAGCTCCTCCGGGACCCAAGCGGGCACAGATACGCAGTATTTT. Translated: CASSSSGTQAGTDTQYF.

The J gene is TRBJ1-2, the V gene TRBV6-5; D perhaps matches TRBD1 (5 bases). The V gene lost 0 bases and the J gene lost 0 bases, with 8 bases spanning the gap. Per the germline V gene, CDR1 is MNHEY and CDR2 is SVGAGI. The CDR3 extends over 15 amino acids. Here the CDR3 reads CASSYSRGANYGYTF. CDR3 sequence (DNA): TGTGCCAGCAGTTACTCGAGGGGAGCTAACTATGGCTACACCTTC.

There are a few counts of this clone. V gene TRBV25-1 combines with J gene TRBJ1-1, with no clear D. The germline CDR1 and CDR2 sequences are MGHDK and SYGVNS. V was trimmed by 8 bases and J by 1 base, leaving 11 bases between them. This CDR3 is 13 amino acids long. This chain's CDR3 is CASSYSANTEAFF. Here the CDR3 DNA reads TGTGCCAGCTCCTACAGTGCGAACACTGAAGCTTTCTTT.

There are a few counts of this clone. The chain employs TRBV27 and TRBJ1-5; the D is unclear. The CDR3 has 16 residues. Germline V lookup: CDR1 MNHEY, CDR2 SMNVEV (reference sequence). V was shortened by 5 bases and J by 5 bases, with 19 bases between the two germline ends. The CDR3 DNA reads TGTGCCAGCAGTCGCTCGGCGGCAGACTTTTATCAGCCCCAGCATTTT. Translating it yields CASSRSAADFYQPQHF.

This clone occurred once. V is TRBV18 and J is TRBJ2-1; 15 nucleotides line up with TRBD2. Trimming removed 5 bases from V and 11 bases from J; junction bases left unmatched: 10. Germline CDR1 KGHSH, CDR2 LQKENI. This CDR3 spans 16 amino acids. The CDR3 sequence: CASSSTGTSGGRQQFF. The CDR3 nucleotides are TGTGCCAGCTCATCGACCGGGACTAGCGGGGGGCGACAGCAGTTCTTC.

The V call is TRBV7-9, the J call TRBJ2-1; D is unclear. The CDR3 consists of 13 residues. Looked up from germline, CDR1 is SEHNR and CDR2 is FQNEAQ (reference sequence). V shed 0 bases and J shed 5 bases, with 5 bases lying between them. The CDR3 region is CASSLAPNNEQFF. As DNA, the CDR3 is TGTGCCAGCAGCTTAGCGCCCAACAATGAGCAGTTCTTC.

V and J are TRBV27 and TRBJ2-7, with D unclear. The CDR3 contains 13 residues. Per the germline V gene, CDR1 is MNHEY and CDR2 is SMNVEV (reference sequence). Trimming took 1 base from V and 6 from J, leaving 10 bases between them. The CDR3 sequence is CASSLWAGLEQYF. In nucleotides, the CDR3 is TGTGCCAGCAGTTTATGGGCAGGTCTCGAGCAGTACTTC.

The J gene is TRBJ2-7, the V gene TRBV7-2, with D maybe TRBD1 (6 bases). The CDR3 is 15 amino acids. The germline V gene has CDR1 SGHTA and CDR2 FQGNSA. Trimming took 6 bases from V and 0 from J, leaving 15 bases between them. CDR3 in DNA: TGTGCCAGCAGAGTTGGACAGCTCAGCTCCTACGAGCAGTACTTC. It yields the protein CASRVGQLSSYEQYF.

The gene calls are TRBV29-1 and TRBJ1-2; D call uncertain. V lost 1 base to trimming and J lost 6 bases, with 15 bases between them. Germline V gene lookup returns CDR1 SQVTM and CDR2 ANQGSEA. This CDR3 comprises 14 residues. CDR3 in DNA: TGCAGCGTTGAAGGAGGTCAGAGGGCGCATGGCTACACCTTC. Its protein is CSVEGGQRAHGYTF.

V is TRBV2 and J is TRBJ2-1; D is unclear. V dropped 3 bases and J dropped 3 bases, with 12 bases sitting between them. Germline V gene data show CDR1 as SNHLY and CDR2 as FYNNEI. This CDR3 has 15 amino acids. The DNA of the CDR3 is TGTGCCAGCAGTGATCAAAGGCTTCTCTACAATGAGCAGTTCTTC. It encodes CASSDQRLLYNEQFF.

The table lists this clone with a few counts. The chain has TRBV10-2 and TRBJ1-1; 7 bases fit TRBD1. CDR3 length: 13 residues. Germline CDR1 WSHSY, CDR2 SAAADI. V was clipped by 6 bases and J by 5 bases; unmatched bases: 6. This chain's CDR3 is CASSRGWETEAFF. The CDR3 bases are TGCGCCAGCAGCAGGGGGTGGGAGACTGAAGCTTTCTTT.